This T cell receptor (beta chain) was retrieved from a study of cytomegalovirus exposure and HLA in healthy donors. Only in-frame clones appear in the TCRdb table, and some are missing; sequencing was by immunoSEQ multiplex PCR. The sample contains about 190,000 clones, around 88% of which appear only once. Of note for this clone: Its antigen is undetermined.

Regarding the study as a whole: TCR clusters originating in the first cohort tended to co-occur in the 120 validation repertoires, according to a later analysis. In vitro data verified a few CMV-associated chains as specific for CMV antigens.

The donors were part of the validation cohort, which consisted of under 150 subjects and was separate from the first cohort of 666 subjects. Material for sequencing was PBMCs. This TCR derives from a woman under 30 in good health and CMV-seronegative.

CDR3 amino acids: CASSRGGDTEAFF. The CDR3 DNA is TGTGCCAGCAGTCGGGGAGGGGACACTGAAGCTTTCTTT. The rearrangement joins TRBV6-5 to TRBJ1-1, with D maybe TRBD1 (5 bases). CDR1 and CDR2 (germline): MNHEY, SVGAGI. V lost 5 bases, J lost 3 bases, and 10 bases lay in between. This CDR3 is 13 amino acids long.